In its sample, the clone carrying this T cell receptor (beta chain) was seen once. Its matching antigen is unknown. This record belongs to a study of shared clonotypes between healthy human individuals. Whole-study findings and limits: Non-shared clonotypes had lower generation probabilities than those shared by all four donors.

Here immunoSEQ multiplex PCR was the method, and the copy in TCRdb shows in-frame clones only, minus some. The sample consists of about 960,000 clones, roughly 72% of them appearing once. The CDR3 is made up of 15 amino acids. The germline V gene has CDR1 LNHNV and CDR2 YYDKDF (reference sequence). V gave up 3 bases and J gave up 0 bases, with 12 bases separating them. The receptor's source is a man aged 18 to 30 in good health. The rearrangement joins TRBV15 to TRBJ2-7; D is undetermined. The sequenced sample consisted of memory CD4+ T cells sorted from blood. Sample subset: CD45RA-negative fraction. CDR3 DNA sequence: TGTGCCACCAGCAGGGGTGAAGAAAGCTCCTACGAGCAGTACTTC. The encoded protein is CATSRGEESSYEQYF.